The 23 T cell receptor beta chains below were found in one sample sequenced in a study of blood T cell repertoires in COVID-19. This table comes from immunoSEQ multiplex PCR, and its TCRdb copy is limited to in-frame clones, with some not included. Found here are 39,000 or so clones, over 70% of them singletons; the top ten hold just under 45%. The sample taken for sequencing was peripheral blood. The receptors were sampled from a woman older than 75 with active or convalescent COVID-19.

The chain uses TRBV14 and TRBJ2-1; D possibly corresponds to TRBD2 (6 bases). This CDR3 is 15 amino acids long. Between the trimmed V and J ends, which lost 3 bases and 10 bases, there was a span of 19 bases. CDR1 and CDR2 from the germline V gene are SGHDN and FVKESK. In nucleotides, the CDR3 is TGTGCCAGCAGCCAGCGGGACCTACCCTCGACCGAGCAGTTCTTC. The encoded protein is CASSQRDLPSTEQFF.

The chain recombines TRBV27 with TRBJ1-6; 8 bases match TRBD1. J gave up 6 bases and V 5 bases, and 3 bases lay outside the gene matches. This CDR3 contains 14 residues. The germline gives CDR1 MNHEY, CDR2 SMNVEV (reference sequence). The CDR3 loop is CASSPDRANSPLHF. As DNA, the CDR3 is TGTGCCAGCAGTCCGGACAGGGCTAATTCACCCCTCCACTTT.

The gene calls are TRBV19 and TRBJ2-4, with TRBD2 as a possible D gene (7 bases). Trimming removed 6 bases from V and 8 bases from J, with 11 bases in between. The CDR3 length is 12 residues. Per the germline V gene, CDR1 is LNHDA and CDR2 is SQIVND (reference sequence). CDR3 DNA: TGTGCCAGTAGACAGGGAGGGGACATTCAGTACTTC. Protein: CASRQGGDIQYF.

The gene calls are TRBV11-2 and TRBJ1-1; D ambiguous. The germline V gene encodes CDR1 SGHAT and CDR2 FQNNGV. The CDR3 runs 14 residues. Trimming cost V 1 base and J 2 bases, with 8 bases left between them. The CDR3 DNA sequence: TGTGCCAGCAGCTTAGGTCAGGTTAACACTGAAGCTTTCTTT. Translated: CASSLGQVNTEAFF. Filled out from reference TRBV11-2 and TRBJ1-1, the complete variable domain reads EAGVAQSPRYKIIEKRQSVAFWCNPISGHATLYWYQQILGQGPKLLIQFQNNGVVDDSQLPKDRFSAERLKGVDSTLKIQPAKLEDSAVYLCASSLGQVNTEAFFGQGTRLTVV.

This chain joins TRBV9 and TRBJ2-5, with D maybe TRBD1 (6 bases). Germline V gene sequence: CDR1 SGDLS, CDR2 YYNGEE. This CDR3 comprises 14 residues. V was trimmed by 0 bases and J by 5 bases, leaving 11 bases between them. This CDR3 reads CASSVGDRMETQYF. For the CDR3, the DNA is TGTGCCAGCAGCGTAGGCGACAGGATGGAGACCCAGTACTTC.

This clone appeared a few times. The chain joins TRBV29-1 to TRBJ1-2; TRBD1 agrees at 8 bases. The CDR3 contains 13 residues. Germline loops: CDR1 SQVTM, CDR2 ANQGSEA. V trimming: 4 bases; J trimming: 3 bases; junction bases outside the gene matches: 4. The CDR3 sequence is CSVGQGLDYGYTF. CDR3 coding DNA: TGCAGCGTTGGACAGGGGTTAGACTATGGCTACACCTTC.

The chain couples TRBV4-2 to TRBJ2-2, with 14 bases that match TRBD2. The J segment lost 5 bases and the V segment lost 0 bases, leaving 5 bases of the junction unmatched. Germline loops: CDR1 LGHNA, CDR2 YNFKEQ. CDR3 length: 18 amino acids. DNA for the CDR3: TGTGCCAGCAGCCAAGAGCCGGGACTAGCGGGAGTAACCGGGGAGCTGTTTTTT. Translation gives CASSQEPGLAGVTGELFF.

CDR3 in amino acids: CASSQEGLINSPLHF. CDR3 in DNA: TGTGCCAGCAGCCAAGAAGGACTTATAAATTCACCCCTCCACTTT. The V call is TRBV3-1 (or the pseudogene TRBV3-2), the J call TRBJ1-6; D not resolved. Trimming cost V 0 bases and J 7 bases, with 10 bases left between them. This CDR3 has 15 amino acids. CDR1 is LGHDT, CDR2 YNNKEL, per germline (reference sequence).

The J gene is TRBJ2-3, the V gene TRBV5-1, with 7 bases fitting TRBD1. V gave up 4 bases and J gave up 1 base; unmatched junction bases: 3. The CDR3 has 14 residues. Germline CDR1 and CDR2: SGHRS and YFSETQ. The CDR3 DNA reads TGCGCCAGCAGCGGGACAGTCGGCACAGATACGCAGTATTTT. Its translation is CASSGTVGTDTQYF.

CDR3 sequence reads: CASSIRFEASRPQHF. The CDR3 nucleotides read TGTGCCAGTAGTATTCGCTTCGAGGCTTCTCGGCCCCAGCATTTT. The chain joins TRBV19 to TRBJ1-5; D uncertain. This CDR3 comprises 15 residues. Trimming left V 3 bases short and J 9 bases short, with 18 bases between. Germline V lookup: CDR1 LNHDA, CDR2 SQIVND (reference sequence).

The rearrangement uses TRBV4-1 and TRBJ1-5; perhaps TRBD1 as D (5 bases). Between the trimmed V and J ends, which lost 1 base and 3 bases, there was a span of 10 bases. CDR3 length: 15 residues. CDR1 is MGHRA and CDR2 is YSYEKL in the germline V gene. CDR3 sequence: CASSQVRGLNQPQHF. CDR3 bases: TGCGCCAGCAGCCAAGTACGGGGACTCAATCAGCCCCAGCATTTT.

The chain recombines TRBV6-5 with TRBJ1-5; possible D gene TRBD1, 5 bases. The CDR3 is 12 residues long. V was clipped by 5 bases and J by 10 bases, with 12 bases between them. Per the germline V gene, CDR1 is MNHEY and CDR2 is SVGAGI. Here the CDR3 reads CASSNTGLPQHF. CDR3 nucleotide sequence: TGTGCCAGCAGTAACACAGGCCTTCCCCAGCATTTT.

J is TRBJ2-7 and V is TRBV30; 9 positions agree with TRBD2. V shed 5 bases and J 4 bases; nucleotides not matched to a gene: 3. CDR1 is GTSNPN and CDR2 is SVGIG in the germline V gene (reference sequence). The CDR3 spans 12 residues. The chain's CDR3 is CAWAGGPYEQYF. The DNA of the CDR3 is TGTGCCTGGGCGGGAGGGCCGTACGAGCAGTACTTC.

The chain is built from TRBV14 and TRBJ2-1, with D unresolved. The CDR3 sequence is 19 residues long. CDR1 and CDR2 (germline): SGHDN, FVKESK. V gave up 4 bases and J gave up 0 bases, with 22 bases separating them. The CDR3 region has the DNA TGTGCCAGCAGCCGAGTACCCAAAACGCTTGGCGGCTCCTACAATGAGCAGTTCTTC. Its protein product is CASSRVPKTLGGSYNEQFF.

This clone has a handful of counts. V gene TRBV28 combines with J gene TRBJ2-7, with D hard to call. Trimming pared 5 bases from V and 3 bases from J, leaving 5 bases between. The length of the CDR3 is 11 residues. Germline assignment: CDR1 MDHEN and CDR2 SYDVKM. The CDR3 nucleotides are TGTGCCAGCAGTAGCAACTACGAGCAGTACTTC. Protein sequence: CASSSNYEQYF.

This clone was counted only a few times. The chain is built from TRBV28 and TRBJ1-5; D is unclear. With 7 bases removed from V and 7 bases from J, the gap between germline ends came to 14 bases. The CDR3 totals 13 residues. Germline V gene sequence: CDR1 MDHEN, CDR2 SYDVKM. CDR3 sequence (DNA): TGTGCCAGCACCACGGGGTACGGACAGCCCCAGCATTTT. Translated: CASTTGYGQPQHF.

The gene calls are TRBV5-6 and TRBJ1-2; a possible D gene is TRBD1 (5 bases). This CDR3 has 13 residues. Germline CDR1 is SGHDT and CDR2 is YYEEEE. Trimming removed 4 bases at V and 7 bases at J, with 14 bases between. The CDR3 DNA sequence: TGTGCCAGCAGCACGGGGGGGGTCCGTGGCTACACCTTC. Amino acids: CASSTGGVRGYTF.

V and J are TRBV28 and TRBJ1-5; D unresolved. Trimming shortened V by 6 bases and J by 2 bases, and 14 bases separated the two germline ends. The CDR3 consists of 15 residues. Per germline, CDR1 MDHEN and CDR2 SYDVKM. The CDR3 DNA reads as TGTGCCAGCAGACCTCAATCGCGGGGCAATCAGCCCCAGCATTTT. Amino acid sequence: CASRPQSRGNQPQHF.

The chain combines TRBV28 with TRBJ1-5; TRBD1 matches 7 bases. The CDR3 sequence is 14 residues long. From germline, CDR1 is MDHEN and CDR2 SYDVKM. The V and J ends lost 5 bases and 5 bases, in that order; junction bases with no gene match: 6. The CDR3 DNA sequence: TGTGCCAGCAGTCATGGGACAGAGTATCAGCCCCAGCATTTT. It specifies CASSHGTEYQPQHF.

This sequence joins TRBV7-2 and TRBJ1-6, with 8 bases identical to TRBD1. The J segment lost 1 base and the V segment lost 7 bases, leaving 9 bases of the junction unmatched. Germline V gene data show CDR1 as SGHTA and CDR2 as FQGNSA. This CDR3 region has 17 residues. CDR3 DNA: TGTGCCAGCACCACGGGCAGGGGGCGTTCCTATAATTCACCCCTCCACTTT. Its protein is CASTTGRGRSYNSPLHF.

This sequence joins TRBV27 and TRBJ1-1, with D uncertain. V shed 3 bases and J shed 6 bases, with 11 bases lying between them. The CDR3 has 13 residues. Germline CDR1 reads MNHEY; CDR2 reads SMNVEV (reference sequence). The CDR3 DNA follows: TGTGCCAGCAGTTTGCCGGACTCCGCTGAAGCTTTCTTT. Residues: CASSLPDSAEAFF.

This chain joins TRBV12-3 or TRBV12-4 and TRBJ2-2; D not certain. The CDR3 is 13 residues long. Trimming stripped 2 bases from V and 7 bases from J, with 8 bases between. CDR3 coding DNA: TGTGCCAGCAGTTTAAACTTCGTCGGGGAGCTGTTTTTT. It yields the protein CASSLNFVGELFF.

This clone was counted only a few times. This chain links TRBV6-5 with TRBJ1-5; D is ambiguous. Trimming stripped 5 bases from V and 0 bases from J, with 5 bases between. The V gene's germline CDR1 is MNHEY and CDR2 SVGAGI. This CDR3 is built from 13 residues. The CDR3 sequence: CASSPNSNQPQHF. The CDR3 DNA is TGTGCCAGCAGTCCCAATAGCAATCAGCCCCAGCATTTT.